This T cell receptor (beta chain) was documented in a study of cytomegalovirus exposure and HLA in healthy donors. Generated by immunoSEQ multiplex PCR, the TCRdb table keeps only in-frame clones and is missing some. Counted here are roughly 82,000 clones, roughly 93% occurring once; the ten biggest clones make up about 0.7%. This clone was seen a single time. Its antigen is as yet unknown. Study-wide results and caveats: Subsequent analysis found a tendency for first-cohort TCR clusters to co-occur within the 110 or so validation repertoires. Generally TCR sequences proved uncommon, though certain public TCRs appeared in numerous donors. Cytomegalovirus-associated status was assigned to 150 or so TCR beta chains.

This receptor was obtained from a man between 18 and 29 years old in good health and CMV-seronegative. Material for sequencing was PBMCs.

The CDR3 region is CASNTVRNYGYTF. The DNA for the CDR3 is TGTGCCAGCAATACAGTTCGGAACTATGGCTACACCTTC. This chain uses TRBV2 with TRBJ1-2; D is undetermined. This CDR3 comprises 13 residues. Trimming took off 7 bases at V and 2 bases at J, with 11 bases between the two ends. Germline assignment: CDR1 SNHLY and CDR2 FYNNEI.